A selection of T cell receptor beta chains follows, all from one sample in a study of OX40 agonist ivuxolimab in advanced cancers. TCRdb keeps only in-frame clones here, not all; method: immunoSEQ multiplex PCR. The table shows 75,000 to 80,000 clones, with more than 75% occurring only once. The material was CD4+ or CD8+ T cells sorted from blood, obtained in a trial of the OX40 agonist ivuxolimab. The receptors were gathered from an adult with an advanced solid tumor such as melanoma, head and neck, liver or kidney cancer. Both conserved end residues are part of each CDR3. D genes are given only for firm matches.

D	J	V	CDR3	DNA
TRBD2	TRBJ2-2	TRBV5-4	CASSLGGRGATGELFF	TGTGCCAGCAGCTTGGGCGGGAGGGGGGCTACCGGGGAGCTGTTTTTT
TRBD1	TRBJ2-6	TRBV10-1	CASSPKPGQPGANVLTF	TGCGCCAGCAGCCCTAAGCCGGGACAGCCTGGGGCCAACGTCCTGACTTTC
.	TRBJ1-1	TRBV6-5	CASSYVSVPNTEAFF	TGTGCCAGCAGTTACGTGTCAGTCCCGAACACTGAAGCTTTCTTT
.	TRBJ1-2	TRBV30	CAWKVGAYDYGYTF	TGTGCCTGGAAGGTAGGGGCATATGACTATGGCTACACCTTC
.	TRBJ2-7	TRBV6-5	CASSSPGGGTYEQYF	TGTGCCAGCAGTTCCCCCGGGGGCGGGACCTACGAGCAGTACTTC
.	TRBJ2-7	TRBV13	CASSASGHSYEQYF	TGTGCCAGCAGCGCCTCAGGACACAGCTACGAGCAGTACTTC
.	TRBJ2-5	TRBV2	CASSEGELAGRTETQYF	TGTGCCAGCAGTGAAGGGGAGTTGGCGGGGCGAACAGAGACCCAGTACTTC
.	TRBJ2-1	TRBV4-1	CASSQGGRRADEQFF	TGCGCCAGCAGCCAAGGTGGACGTCGTGCGGATGAGCAGTTCTTC
.	TRBJ2-5	TRBV9	CASSVKGRETQYF	TGTGCCAGCAGCGTTAAGGGGAGGGAGACCCAGTACTTC
.	TRBJ1-2	TRBV6-1	CASSPTGGYSSGYTF	TGTGCCAGCAGCCCCACGGGGGGGTATTCAAGTGGCTACACCTTC
.	TRBJ2-7	TRBV5-1	CASSLPSNYEQYF	TGCGCCAGCAGCCTCCCATCCAACTACGAGCAGTACTTC